A single sample gave rise to the 4 T cell receptor beta chains below, sequenced in a study of CD4 T cells in relation to SARS-CoV-2 and coronaviruses. Libraries were prepared by immunoSEQ multiplex PCR; TCRdb keeps only in-frame clonotypes and omits some of them. The sample gives more than 20,000 clones, 76% of which show up once; 29% is in the top ten. Unexposed donor CD4+ T cells date from about 2010-2018, before the COVID-19 pandemic. After about ten days of culture, CD4+ T cells were isolated. These receptors have no identified antigens. Sequences were obtained from CD4+ T cells from PBMCs, cultured in vitro. Receptors originate from a human donor in good health.

The CDR3 here is CSVRTGKQTQYF. The DNA for the CDR3 is TGCAGCGTTCGGACAGGGAAACAGACCCAGTACTTC. The J gene is TRBJ2-5, the V gene TRBV29-1; 8 bases align to TRBD1. V was pared by 5 bases and J by 6 bases, with 5 bases of the junction left unmatched. Germline V gives CDR1 SQVTM, CDR2 ANQGSEA. CDR3 length equals 12 residues.

The chain uses TRBV24-1 and TRBJ2-2; D gene unclear. CDR1 and CDR2 (germline): KGHDR, SFDVKD. This CDR3 is built from 16 residues. Trimming took off 5 bases at V and 4 bases at J, with 16 bases between the two ends. The CDR3 loop is CATSGLDRSRTGELFF. For the CDR3, the DNA is TGTGCCACCAGTGGCCTCGACCGCTCCCGCACCGGGGAGCTGTTTTTT.

CDR3 sequence reads: CASTGGQWNEQFF. As DNA, the CDR3 is TGTGCCAGCACCGGGGGACAGTGGAATGAGCAGTTCTTC. The genes are TRBV28 and TRBJ2-1, with D perhaps matching TRBD1 (7 bases). This CDR3 region has 13 residues. Germline CDR1 and CDR2: MDHEN and SYDVKM. Trimming took 7 bases from V and 7 from J, leaving 14 bases between them.

In this sample, this clone turned up once. The chain has TRBV6-6 and TRBJ2-5; D could derive from TRBD1 or TRBD2 (5 bases each). Trimming removed 0 bases at V and 5 bases at J, with 13 bases between. Germline V gene lookup returns CDR1 MNHNY and CDR2 SVGAGI (reference sequence). The length of the CDR3 is 15 residues. The CDR3: CASSYSPGSGETQYF. The CDR3 DNA is TGTGCCAGCAGTTACTCTCCAGGGAGTGGTGAGACCCAGTACTTC.